A single T cell receptor beta chain is shown here with its context. This sample stems from a study of T cells expressing NK-cell markers. The CDR3 spans 14 residues. Germline loops: CDR1 SGHVS, CDR2 FQNEAQ. TCRdb reprocessed the 5' RACE reads and reports one entry per CDR3 protein, with no DNA. Its table lists approximately 550,000 distinct CDR3 sequences. The chain uses TRBV7-8 and TRBJ1-1; there is no DNA to check the TCRdb D call of TRBD1. Specimen: blood T cells: a sorted CD56 or NKG2C T cell subset, CD4+ or CD8+ T cells, or bulk PBMC T cells (not recorded which). The TCR comes from a man aged 18 to 35 in good health. The CDR3 region is CASSPRLRRSEAFF.